Shown below are 20 T cell receptor beta chains from a single sample sequenced in a study of T cells in Graves' hyperthyroidism and ophthalmopathy. Using RNA transcripts as the source, TCR beta CDR3 regions were amplified. Researchers ran a first-round RT-PCR on the TCR CDR3 using the HTBI primer set. TCRdb redid the calling of the multiplex PCR reads with MiXCR, one entry per CDR3 protein. The sample shows hundreds of thousands of distinct CDR3 sequences, 11% to 15% of them seen only once. The sequenced material came from blood. The receptors derive from a woman aged 18 to 35 with Graves' hyperthyroidism.

This clonotype was recorded many times. The V and J genes are TRBV30 and TRBJ2-7; 8 nucleotides match TRBD1. Losses at the gene ends were 1 base for V and 2 bases for J; bases not matched to a gene: 1. The CDR3 consists of 13 residues. Germline V gene data show CDR1 as GTSNPN and CDR2 as SVGIG (reference sequence). The CDR3 DNA is TGTGCCTGGAGTGACAGGGGGGCCTACGAGCAGTACTTC. It encodes CAWSDRGAYEQYF.

This clonotype was observed many times. The chain employs TRBV20-1 and TRBJ2-5, with D possibly TRBD2 on 6 matching bases. Per the germline V gene, CDR1 is DFQATT and CDR2 is SNEGSKA (reference sequence). This CDR3 is 14 amino acids long. V lost 6 bases, J lost 0 bases, and 14 bases lay in between. The CDR3 region has the DNA TGCAGTGCCCCGCACGGGAGATACCAAGAGACCCAGTACTTC. Translation: CSAPHGRYQETQYF.

This clonotype came up many times. The chain has TRBV7-8 and TRBJ2-5; TRBD2 agrees at 13 bases. In germline, CDR1 is SGHVS, CDR2 FQNEAQ. CDR3 size: 17 residues. V was clipped by 2 bases and J by 5 bases; unmatched bases: 8. The CDR3 spells CASSLMEGLAGRETQYF. The CDR3 DNA is TGTGCCAGCAGCTTAATGGAGGGACTAGCGGGACGTGAGACCCAGTACTTC.

The rearrangement uses TRBV7-2 and TRBJ2-1; a possible D gene is TRBD2 (6 bases). Trimming took off 1 base at V and 3 bases at J, with 10 bases between the two ends. The germline V gene has CDR1 SGHTA and CDR2 FQGNSA. This CDR3 contains 15 residues. CDR3 in DNA: TGTGCCAGCAGCTTAGACGGGAGTCTCTACAATGAGCAGTTCTTC. This encodes CASSLDGSLYNEQFF.

The V and J genes are TRBV6-2 or TRBV6-3 and TRBJ1-3; D gene ambiguous. Germline values: CDR1 MNHEY, CDR2 SVGEGT. The CDR3 is 14 amino acids. V was shortened by 6 bases and J by 4 bases, with 13 bases between the two germline ends. CDR3 bases: TGTGCCAGCAGACCTCGACCGGGAGGAAACACCATATATTTT. It encodes CASRPRPGGNTIYF.

The chain couples TRBV24-1 to TRBJ1-2; 12 nucleotides line up with TRBD1. Germline loops: CDR1 KGHDR, CDR2 SFDVKD. V trimming: 2 bases; J trimming: 2 bases; junction bases outside the gene matches: 5. The CDR3 sequence is 17 residues long. DNA of the CDR3: TGTGCCACCAGTGATTCGGGACAGGGGGCCTTCAACTATGGCTACACCTTC. It yields the protein CATSDSGQGAFNYGYTF.

This chain connects TRBV18 to TRBJ1-3, with D hard to call. Germline CDR1 is KGHSH and CDR2 is LQKENI. This CDR3 comprises 14 residues. The V and J ends lost 3 bases and 8 bases respectively, with 14 bases between them. The CDR3 bases are TGTGCCAGCTCACCTTCGGCAGGCCAATACACCATATATTTT. Translation: CASSPSAGQYTIYF.

In this sample, this clonotype turned up a few times. The gene calls are TRBV20-1 and TRBJ2-1; D gene unclear. V lost 5 bases to trimming and J lost 0 bases, with 11 bases between them. Germline CDR1 DFQATT, CDR2 SNEGSKA (reference sequence). The CDR3 covers 14 residues. The CDR3 sequence is CSAQKTFSYNEQFF. CDR3 sequence (DNA): TGCAGTGCTCAGAAGACTTTCTCCTACAATGAGCAGTTCTTC.

This chain joins TRBV5-1 and TRBJ2-3; 13 nucleotides agree with TRBD2. The germline V gene has CDR1 SGHRS and CDR2 YFSETQ. Trimming took 5 bases from V and 4 from J; bases not matched to a gene: 7. The CDR3 loop spans 16 amino acids. CDR3 amino acids: CASSQTSGRAPDTQYF. CDR3 bases: TGCGCCAGCAGTCAAACTAGCGGGAGGGCCCCAGATACGCAGTATTTT.

This clonotype was seen just once. The chain is built from TRBV29-1 and TRBJ1-1; D may be TRBD1 (6 bases). Trimming removed 8 bases at V and 6 bases at J, with 25 bases between. Germline assignment: CDR1 SQVTM and CDR2 ANQGSEA. The CDR3 runs to 15 residues. CDR3 DNA: TGCAGCTCTCGGGGGGGGTACAGGGTAGGGGCTGAAGCTTTCTTT. Residues: CSSRGGYRVGAEAFF. Based on the CDR3 plus reference TRBV29-1 and TRBJ1-1, the full variable domain is SAVISQKPSRDICQRGTSLTIQCQVDSQVTMMFWYRQQPGQSLTLIATANQGSEATYESGFVIDKFPISRPNLTFSTLTVSNMSPEDSSIYLCSSRGGYRVGAEAFFGQGTRLTVV.

V usage is TRBV15 and J usage is TRBJ1-1, with D possibly TRBD1 on 6 matching bases. Between the trimmed V and J ends, which lost 0 bases and 4 bases, there was a span of 15 bases. Per germline, CDR1 LNHNV and CDR2 YYDKDF (reference sequence). The CDR3 is 16 residues long. Here the CDR3 reads CATSRDRRGSFTEAFF. The DNA of the CDR3 is TGTGCCACCAGCAGAGATCGCAGGGGTTCGTTCACTGAAGCTTTCTTT.

This clonotype was counted at least ten times. The CDR3, as DNA: TGTGCCAGCAGGAGTCTCAGGGGCCCGCACAATGAGCAGTTCTTC. As protein: CASRSLRGPHNEQFF. The chain couples TRBV12-3 or TRBV12-4 to TRBJ2-1, with a tentative D call TRBD1 (6 bases). The CDR3 consists of 15 residues. The V end was cut by 6 bases, the J end by 5 bases, with 17 bases between.

At least ten counts were recorded for this clonotype. The chain couples TRBV6-1 to TRBJ1-2, with no clear D. Trimming took off 3 bases at V and 4 bases at J, with 18 bases between the two ends. The CDR3 totals 16 residues. Germline V gene sequence: CDR1 MNHNS, CDR2 SASEGT. DNA for the CDR3: TGTGCCAGCAGTGACTTTAGGGTGGTGAACGTCTATGGCTACACCTTC. The encoded protein is CASSDFRVVNVYGYTF.

This clonotype was detected many times. The chain has TRBV28 and TRBJ1-4, with D uncertain. Trimming cost V 2 bases and J 3 bases, with 13 bases left between them. This CDR3 has 16 residues. The germline V gene encodes CDR1 MDHEN and CDR2 SYDVKM. CDR3 DNA sequence: TGTGCCAGCAGTTTAAGTCCTCGGGGAGCTAATGAAAAACTGTTTTTT. Its translation is CASSLSPRGANEKLFF.

J is TRBJ2-3 and V is TRBV5-5, with D maybe TRBD1 (5 bases). Germline assignment: CDR1 SGHKS and CDR2 YYEKEE (reference sequence). Trimming removed 3 bases at V and 6 bases at J, with 20 bases between. This CDR3 region has 16 residues. CDR3 protein: CASSSTTASCVDTQYF. As DNA, the CDR3 is TGTGCCAGCAGCTCCACGACAGCGAGTTGTGTGGATACGCAGTATTTT.

In its sample, this clonotype was seen many times. V and J are TRBV6-1 and TRBJ1-1; D not certain. CDR3 size: 15 residues. Germline values: CDR1 MNHNS, CDR2 SASEGT. Trimming removed 1 base at V and 1 base at J, with 10 bases between. CDR3 coding DNA: TGTGCCAGCAGTGAAGTAAGGTTCCGGAACACTGAAGCTTTCTTT. Residues: CASSEVRFRNTEAFF.

This clonotype has ten or more counts. The chain combines TRBV10-2 with TRBJ2-7; no firm D call. Germline V gene sequence: CDR1 WSHSY, CDR2 SAAADI. The V and J ends lost 3 bases and 3 bases respectively, with 9 bases between them. The CDR3 loop spans 13 amino acids. DNA for the CDR3: TGCGCCAGCAGTGAAGGCGGCGGCTACGAGCAGTACTTC. It is translated as CASSEGGGYEQYF.

This clonotype was counted ten times or more. The CDR3 here is CASSTQTARPSYEQYF. The CDR3 DNA sequence: TGTGCCAGCAGCACCCAAACGGCCAGACCGTCCTACGAGCAGTACTTC. The chain employs TRBV7-9 and TRBJ2-7; D is unresolved. V lost 5 bases and J lost 1, with 18 bases in between. The germline V gene encodes CDR1 SEHNR and CDR2 FQNEAQ (reference sequence). CDR3 size: 16 residues.

This clonotype appeared a few times. V usage is TRBV7-9 and J usage is TRBJ2-7, with a tentative D call TRBD2 (5 bases). CDR1 SEHNR and CDR2 FQNEAQ come from the germline V gene (reference sequence). V lost 4 bases and J 4 bases, leaving 11 bases between the germline ends. The CDR3 runs to 13 residues. The DNA for the CDR3 is TGTGCCAGCAGCTCCCGGGATGTTTACGAGCAGTACTTC. Its translation: CASSSRDVYEQYF.

This sequence joins TRBV11-2 and TRBJ2-2; the D is unclear. Trimming shortened V by 4 bases and J by 6 bases, and 12 bases separated the two germline ends. CDR1 is SGHAT and CDR2 is FQNNGV in the germline V gene. This CDR3 spans 14 amino acids. CDR3 protein: CASSSVWEPGELFF. CDR3 sequence (DNA): TGTGCCAGCAGCTCAGTTTGGGAACCCGGGGAGCTGTTTTTT.